This T cell receptor beta chain was documented in a study of CD8+CD57+ T cells in acquired aplastic anemia. Study-level information: Each DNA sample taken from sorted CD4+ and CD8+ cells came to roughly 3.5 ug on average. Healthy donor sequencing depth: 10 million to 10.8 million CD4+, fewer than 12 million CD8+ reads. Study conclusions and caveats: The same twenty-nine CD8+ CDR3 sequences occurred in patients and in controls. Researchers reported that CD8+ Simpson's diversity was not significantly different in patients versus controls.

Genomic DNA, the template, was used for profiling of the TCR beta VDJ and CDR3. TCRdb passed the reads through MiXCR, listing each CDR3 protein once. Of some 180,000 distinct CDR3 sequences in the sample, around half are singletons; the top ten hold around 2.9%. About this clonotype itself: The antigen remains undetermined.

V lost 0 bases to trimming and J lost 6 bases, with 10 bases between them. The CDR3 has 15 amino acids. CDR1 is SGDLS and CDR2 is YYNGEE in the germline V gene. Sequencing was performed on sorted CD4+, CD8+, or CD8+CD57+ T cells (not recorded which) from PBMCs. V and J are TRBV9 and TRBJ1-6; TRBD1 might be the D (5 bases). The clonotype originates from a human donor in good health. This chain's CDR3 is CASSVGRVGNSPLHF. CDR3 in DNA: TGTGCCAGCAGCGTAGGCAGGGTTGGTAATTCACCCCTCCACTTT.